This TCR beta chain was identified during a study of cytomegalovirus exposure and HLA in healthy donors. Regarding the study as a whole: In vitro testing confirmed a few CMV-associated chains as specific for CMV antigens. High specificity and sensitivity for cytomegalovirus status were reported for the classifier.

A remark on this clone: Its target is not known.

The donors were part of the 120-subject validation cohort, which stood apart from the roughly 670-subject first cohort. The V and J ends lost 1 base and 5 bases, in that order; junction bases with no gene match: 5. The CDR3 covers 16 residues. Germline lookup yields CDR1 SGHAT and CDR2 FQNNGV. Here immunoSEQ multiplex PCR was the method, and the copy in TCRdb shows in-frame clones only, minus some. Here the sample spans just over 80,000 clones, around 96% being singletons. This sequence joins TRBV11-2 and TRBJ2-1, with 10 bases lining up with TRBD2. The receptor was isolated from a young woman in good health and CMV-seronegative. Sequenced input: PBMCs. CDR3 protein: CASSLAFLAGDNEQFF. The CDR3 bases are TGTGCCAGCAGCTTAGCCTTTCTAGCGGGAGACAATGAGCAGTTCTTC.